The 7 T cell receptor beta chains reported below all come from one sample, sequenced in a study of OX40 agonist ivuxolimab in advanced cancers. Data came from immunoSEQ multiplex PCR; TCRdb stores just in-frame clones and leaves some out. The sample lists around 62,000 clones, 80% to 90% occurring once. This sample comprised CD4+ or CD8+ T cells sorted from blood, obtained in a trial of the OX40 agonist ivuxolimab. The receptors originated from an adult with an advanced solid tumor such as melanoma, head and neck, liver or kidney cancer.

For the CDR3, the DNA is TGTGCCAGCAGCTTAGGGGTTAGCGGGACTTACCTCTCCTACAATGAGCAGTTCTTC. This gives the protein CASSLGVSGTYLSYNEQFF. This chain links TRBV7-2 with TRBJ2-1, with TRBD2 matching 8 bases. This CDR3 comprises 19 residues. Per the germline V gene, CDR1 is SGHTA and CDR2 is FQGNSA. V dropped 1 base and J dropped 0; count of bases not matched to a gene: 11.

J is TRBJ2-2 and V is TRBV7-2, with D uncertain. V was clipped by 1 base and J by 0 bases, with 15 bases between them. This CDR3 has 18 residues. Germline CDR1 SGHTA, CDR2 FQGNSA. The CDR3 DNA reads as TGTGCCAGCAGCTTAGGGTTGATCGGCGGAACGAACACCGGGGAGCTGTTTTTT. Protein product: CASSLGLIGGTNTGELFF.

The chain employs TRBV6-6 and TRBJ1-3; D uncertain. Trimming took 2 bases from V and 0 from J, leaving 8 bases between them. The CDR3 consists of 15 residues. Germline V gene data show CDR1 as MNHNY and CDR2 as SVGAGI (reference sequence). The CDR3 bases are TGTGCCAGCAGTTACGGCCTATACTCTGGAAACACCATATATTTT. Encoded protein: CASSYGLYSGNTIYF.

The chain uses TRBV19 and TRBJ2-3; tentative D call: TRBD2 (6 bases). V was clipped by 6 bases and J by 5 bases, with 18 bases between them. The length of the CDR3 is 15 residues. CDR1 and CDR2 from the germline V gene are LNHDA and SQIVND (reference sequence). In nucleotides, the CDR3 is TGTGCCAGTAGCCCACTGCGGGATTCCGGAGATACGCAGTATTTT. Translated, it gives CASSPLRDSGDTQYF.

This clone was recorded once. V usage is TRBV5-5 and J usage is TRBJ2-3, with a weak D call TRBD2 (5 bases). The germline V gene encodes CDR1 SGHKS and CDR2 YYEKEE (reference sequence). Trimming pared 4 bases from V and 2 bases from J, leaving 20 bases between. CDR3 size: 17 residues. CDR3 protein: CASSPGPAEEFTDTQYF. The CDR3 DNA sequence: TGTGCCAGCAGCCCTGGGCCAGCGGAGGAATTCACAGATACGCAGTATTTT. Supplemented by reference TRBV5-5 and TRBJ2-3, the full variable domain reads DAGVTQSPTHLIKTRGQQVTLRCSPISGHKSVSWYQQVLGQGPQFIFQYYEKEERGRGNFPDRFSARQFPNYSSELNVNALLLGDSALYLCASSPGPAEEFTDTQYFGPGTRLTVL.

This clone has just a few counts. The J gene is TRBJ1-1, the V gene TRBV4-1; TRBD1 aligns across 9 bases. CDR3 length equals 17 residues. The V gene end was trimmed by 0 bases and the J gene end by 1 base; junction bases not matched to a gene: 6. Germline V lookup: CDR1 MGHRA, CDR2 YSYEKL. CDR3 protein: CASSQEPDRGPNTEAFF. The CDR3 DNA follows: TGCGCCAGCAGCCAAGAACCGGACAGGGGACCGAACACTGAAGCTTTCTTT.

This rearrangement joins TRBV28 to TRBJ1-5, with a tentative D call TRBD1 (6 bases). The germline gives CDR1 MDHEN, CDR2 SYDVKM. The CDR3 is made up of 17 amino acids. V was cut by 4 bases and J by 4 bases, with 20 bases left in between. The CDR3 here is CASSYAGSQGPNQPQHF. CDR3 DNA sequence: TGTGCCAGCAGTTATGCGGGCTCCCAGGGGCCGAATCAGCCCCAGCATTTT.